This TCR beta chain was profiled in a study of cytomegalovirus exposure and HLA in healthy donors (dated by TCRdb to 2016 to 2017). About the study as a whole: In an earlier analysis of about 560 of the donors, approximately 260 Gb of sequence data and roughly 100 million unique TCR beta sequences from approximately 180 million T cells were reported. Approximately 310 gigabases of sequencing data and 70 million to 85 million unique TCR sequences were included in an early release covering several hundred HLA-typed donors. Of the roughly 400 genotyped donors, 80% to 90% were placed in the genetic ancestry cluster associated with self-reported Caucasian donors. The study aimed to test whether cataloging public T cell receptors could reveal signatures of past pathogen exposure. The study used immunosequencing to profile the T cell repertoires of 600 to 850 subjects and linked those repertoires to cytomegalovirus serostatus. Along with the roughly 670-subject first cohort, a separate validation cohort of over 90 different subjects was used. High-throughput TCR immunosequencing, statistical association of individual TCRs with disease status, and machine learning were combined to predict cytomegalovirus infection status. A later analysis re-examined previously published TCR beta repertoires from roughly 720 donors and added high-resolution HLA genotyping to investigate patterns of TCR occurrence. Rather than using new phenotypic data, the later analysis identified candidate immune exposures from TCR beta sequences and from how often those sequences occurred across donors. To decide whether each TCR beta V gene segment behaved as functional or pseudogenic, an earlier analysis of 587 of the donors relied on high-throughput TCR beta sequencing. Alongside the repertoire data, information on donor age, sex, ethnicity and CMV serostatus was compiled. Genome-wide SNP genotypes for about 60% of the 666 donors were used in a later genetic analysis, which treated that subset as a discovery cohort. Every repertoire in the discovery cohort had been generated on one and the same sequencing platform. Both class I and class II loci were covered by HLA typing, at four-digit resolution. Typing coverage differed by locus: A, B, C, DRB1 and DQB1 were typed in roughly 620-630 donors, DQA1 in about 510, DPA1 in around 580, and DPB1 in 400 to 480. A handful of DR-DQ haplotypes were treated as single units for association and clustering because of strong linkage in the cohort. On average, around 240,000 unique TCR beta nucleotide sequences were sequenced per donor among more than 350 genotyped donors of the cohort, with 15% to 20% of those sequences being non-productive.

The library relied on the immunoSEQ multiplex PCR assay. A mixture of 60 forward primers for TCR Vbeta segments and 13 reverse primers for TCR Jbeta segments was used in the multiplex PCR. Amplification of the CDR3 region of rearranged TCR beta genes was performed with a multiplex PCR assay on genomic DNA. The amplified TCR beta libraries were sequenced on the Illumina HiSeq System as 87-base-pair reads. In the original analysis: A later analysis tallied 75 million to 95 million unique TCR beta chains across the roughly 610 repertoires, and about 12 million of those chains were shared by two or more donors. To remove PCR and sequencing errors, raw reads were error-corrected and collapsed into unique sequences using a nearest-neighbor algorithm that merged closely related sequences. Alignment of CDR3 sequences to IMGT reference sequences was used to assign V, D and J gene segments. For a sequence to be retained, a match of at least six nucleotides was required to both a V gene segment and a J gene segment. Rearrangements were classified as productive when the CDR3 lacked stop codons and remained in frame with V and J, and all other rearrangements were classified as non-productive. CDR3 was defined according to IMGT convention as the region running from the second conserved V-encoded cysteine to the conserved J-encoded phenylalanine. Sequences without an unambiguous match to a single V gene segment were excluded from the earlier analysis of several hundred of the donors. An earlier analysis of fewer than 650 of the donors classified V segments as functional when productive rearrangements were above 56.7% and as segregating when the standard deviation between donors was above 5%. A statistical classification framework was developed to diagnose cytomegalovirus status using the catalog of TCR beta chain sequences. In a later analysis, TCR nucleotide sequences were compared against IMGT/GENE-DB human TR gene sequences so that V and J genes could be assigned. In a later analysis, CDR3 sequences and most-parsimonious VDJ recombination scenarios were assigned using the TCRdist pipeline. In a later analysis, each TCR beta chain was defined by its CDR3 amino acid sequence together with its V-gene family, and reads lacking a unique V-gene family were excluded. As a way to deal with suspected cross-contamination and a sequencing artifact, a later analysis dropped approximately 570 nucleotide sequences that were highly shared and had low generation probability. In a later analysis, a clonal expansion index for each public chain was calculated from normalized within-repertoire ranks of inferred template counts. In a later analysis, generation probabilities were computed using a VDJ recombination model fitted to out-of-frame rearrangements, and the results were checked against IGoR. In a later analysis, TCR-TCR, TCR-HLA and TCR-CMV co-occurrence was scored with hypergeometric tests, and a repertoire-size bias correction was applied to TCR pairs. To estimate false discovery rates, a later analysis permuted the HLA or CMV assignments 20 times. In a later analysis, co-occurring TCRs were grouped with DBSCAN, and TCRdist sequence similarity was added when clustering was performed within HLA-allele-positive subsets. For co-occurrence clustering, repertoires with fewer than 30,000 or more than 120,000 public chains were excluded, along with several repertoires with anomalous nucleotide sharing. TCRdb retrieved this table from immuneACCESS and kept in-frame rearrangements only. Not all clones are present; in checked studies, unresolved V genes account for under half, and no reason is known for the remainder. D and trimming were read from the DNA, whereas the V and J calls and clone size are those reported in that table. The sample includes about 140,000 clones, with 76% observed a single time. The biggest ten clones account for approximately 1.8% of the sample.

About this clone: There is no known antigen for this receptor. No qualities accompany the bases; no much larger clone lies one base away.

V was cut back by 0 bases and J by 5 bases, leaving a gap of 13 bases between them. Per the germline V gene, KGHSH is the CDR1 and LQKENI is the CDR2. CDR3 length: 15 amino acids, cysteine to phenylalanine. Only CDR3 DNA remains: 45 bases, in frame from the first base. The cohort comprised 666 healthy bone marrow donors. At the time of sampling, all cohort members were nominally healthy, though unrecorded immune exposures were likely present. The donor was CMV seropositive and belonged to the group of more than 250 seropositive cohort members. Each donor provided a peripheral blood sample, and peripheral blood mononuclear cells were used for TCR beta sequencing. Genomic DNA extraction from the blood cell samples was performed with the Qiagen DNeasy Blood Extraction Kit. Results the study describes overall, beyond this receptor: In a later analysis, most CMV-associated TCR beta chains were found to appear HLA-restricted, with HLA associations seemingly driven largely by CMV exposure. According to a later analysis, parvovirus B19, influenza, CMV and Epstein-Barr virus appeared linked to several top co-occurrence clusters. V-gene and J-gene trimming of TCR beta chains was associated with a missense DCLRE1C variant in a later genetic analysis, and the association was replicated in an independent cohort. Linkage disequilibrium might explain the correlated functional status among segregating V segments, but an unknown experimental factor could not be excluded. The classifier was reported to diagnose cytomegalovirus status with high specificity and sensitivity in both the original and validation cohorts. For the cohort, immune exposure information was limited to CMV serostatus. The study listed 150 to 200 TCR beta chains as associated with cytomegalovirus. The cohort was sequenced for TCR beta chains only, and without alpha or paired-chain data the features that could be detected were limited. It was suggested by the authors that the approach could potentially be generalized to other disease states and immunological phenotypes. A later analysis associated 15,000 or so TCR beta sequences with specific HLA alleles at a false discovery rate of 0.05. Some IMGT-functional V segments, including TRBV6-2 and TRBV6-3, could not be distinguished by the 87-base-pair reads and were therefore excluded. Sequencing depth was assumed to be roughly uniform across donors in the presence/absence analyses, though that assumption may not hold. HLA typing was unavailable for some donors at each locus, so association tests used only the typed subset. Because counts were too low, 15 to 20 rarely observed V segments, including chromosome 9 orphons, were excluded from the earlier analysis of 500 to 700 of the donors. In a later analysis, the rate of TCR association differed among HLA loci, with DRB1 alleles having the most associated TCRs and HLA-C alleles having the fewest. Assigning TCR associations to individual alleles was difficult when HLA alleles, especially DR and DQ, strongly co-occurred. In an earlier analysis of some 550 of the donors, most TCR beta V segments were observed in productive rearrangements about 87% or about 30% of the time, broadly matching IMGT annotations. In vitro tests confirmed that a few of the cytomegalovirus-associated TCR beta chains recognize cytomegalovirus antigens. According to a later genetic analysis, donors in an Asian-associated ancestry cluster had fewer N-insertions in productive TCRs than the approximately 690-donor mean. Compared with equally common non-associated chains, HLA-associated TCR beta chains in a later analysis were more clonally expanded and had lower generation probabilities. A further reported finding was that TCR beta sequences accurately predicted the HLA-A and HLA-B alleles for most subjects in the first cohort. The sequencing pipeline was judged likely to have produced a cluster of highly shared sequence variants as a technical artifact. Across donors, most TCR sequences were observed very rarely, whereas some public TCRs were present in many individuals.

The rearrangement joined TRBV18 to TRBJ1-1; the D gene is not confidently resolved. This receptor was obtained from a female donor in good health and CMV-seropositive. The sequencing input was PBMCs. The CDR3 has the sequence CASSPPWERWTEAFF. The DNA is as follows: TGTGCCAGCTCACCACCATGGGAGAGGTGGACTGAAGCTTTCTTT.